These 7 T cell receptor beta chains share one sample of origin, sequenced in a study of Graves' ophthalmopathy and Graves' hyperthyroidism. Amplification of TCR beta CDR3 regions used RNA transcripts. The first-round RT-PCR employed HTBI primers together with the Qiagen OneStep RT-PCR kit. A multiplex PCR was then performed as the second round. One entry per CDR3 protein results from TCRdb running MiXCR on the multiplex PCR reads. The sample contains 620,000 or so distinct CDR3 sequences, about 24% of which appear only once. The sequenced sample was peripheral blood. The receptors originated from a woman between 18 and 29 years old with stable Graves' hyperthyroidism. Some clones in this sample may be carry-over from other donors' samples.

This clonotype appeared a few times. The V call is TRBV28, the J call TRBJ2-7; TRBD1 is a possible D gene (5 bases). The CDR3 is made up of 11 amino acids. The V gene's germline CDR1 is MDHEN and CDR2 SYDVKM. Trimming left V 9 bases short and J 3 bases short, with 9 bases between. The CDR3 nucleotides are TGTGCCAGTGACAGCAACTACGAGCAGTACTTC. It encodes CASDSNYEQYF.

V is TRBV4-2 and J is TRBJ1-3; D is unresolved. CDR3 length: 18 amino acids. Per the germline V gene, CDR1 is LGHNA and CDR2 is YNFKEQ. V was clipped by 0 bases and J by 0 bases, with 15 bases between them. CDR3 sequence (DNA): TGTGCCAGCAGCCAAGATCGGGTAGGCACGACCTCTGGAAACACCATATATTTT. Translated: CASSQDRVGTTSGNTIYF.

This clonotype was detected many times. The chain recombines TRBV20-1 with TRBJ1-5, with D possibly matching TRBD1 (6 bases). Germline values: CDR1 DFQATT, CDR2 SNEGSKA (reference sequence). V lost 3 bases and J 3 bases, leaving 12 bases between the germline ends. The CDR3 contains 14 residues. The CDR3 DNA follows: TGCAGTGCTAGCAGGGGACGCTACAATCAGCCCCAGCATTTT. Amino acid sequence: CSASRGRYNQPQHF.

Comments on this clonotype: It is likely a read error, because the conserved phenylalanine at the end of the CDR3 is missing. V and J are TRBV3-1 and TRBJ2-5; 9 bases match TRBD1. The CDR3 has 15 residues. Germline V gene data show CDR1 as LGHDT and CDR2 as YNNKEL (reference sequence). The J segment lost 5 bases and the V segment lost 4 bases, leaving 8 bases of the junction unmatched. CDR3 loop: CASSLRDRAWETQYS. CDR3 nucleotides: TGTGCCAGCAGCCTTCGGGACAGGGCCTGGGAGACCCAGTACTCC.

This clonotype was recorded at least ten times. The chain combines TRBV28 with TRBJ2-7; TRBD2 matches at 9 bases. Trimming took 5 bases from V and 0 from J; bases not matched to a gene: 2. Germline-derived CDR1 and CDR2 are MDHEN and SYDVKM. There are 14 residues in the CDR3. The CDR3 DNA sequence: TGTGCCAGCAGTGGACTAGCGCACTCCTACGAGCAGTACTTC. It yields the protein CASSGLAHSYEQYF.

This clonotype occurred many times. The chain couples TRBV29-1 to TRBJ1-2; D uncertain. CDR3 length equals 9 residues. CDR1 SQVTM and CDR2 ANQGSEA come from the germline V gene. V shed 8 bases and J shed 7 bases, with 8 bases lying between them. CDR3: CSNLCGYTF. Here the CDR3 DNA reads TGCAGCAACCTATGTGGCTACACCTTC.

This clonotype was observed at least ten times. Given a much more abundant clone one base away, this may be a read error. In this CDR3 the conserved last residue, phenylalanine or tryptophan, is missing, so a read error is likely. The chain recombines TRBV15 with TRBJ1-1; 7 bases line up with TRBD1. CDR1 is LNHNV and CDR2 is YYDKDF in the germline V gene (reference sequence). V was clipped by 3 bases and J by 5 bases; unmatched bases: 3. The length of the CDR3 is 13 residues. The CDR3 nucleotides read TGTGCCACCAGCAGCACAGGGGAAACTGAAGCTTTCCTT. Translated: CATSSTGETEAFL.